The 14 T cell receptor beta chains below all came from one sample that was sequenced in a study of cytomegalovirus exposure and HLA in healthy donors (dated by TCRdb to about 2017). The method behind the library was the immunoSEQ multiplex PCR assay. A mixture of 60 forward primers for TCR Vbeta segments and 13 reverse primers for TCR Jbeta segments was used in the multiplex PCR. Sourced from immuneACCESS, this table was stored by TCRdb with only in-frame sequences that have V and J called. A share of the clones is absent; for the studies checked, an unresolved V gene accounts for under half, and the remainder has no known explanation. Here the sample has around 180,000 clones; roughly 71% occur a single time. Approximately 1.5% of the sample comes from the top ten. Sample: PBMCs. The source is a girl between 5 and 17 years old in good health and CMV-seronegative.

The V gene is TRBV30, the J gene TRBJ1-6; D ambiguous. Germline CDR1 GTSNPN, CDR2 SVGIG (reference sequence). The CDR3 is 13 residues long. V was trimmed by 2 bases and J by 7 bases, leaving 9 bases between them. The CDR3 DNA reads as TGTGCCTGGAGTTCGGAGGGCAATTCACCCCTCCACTTT. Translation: CAWSSEGNSPLHF.

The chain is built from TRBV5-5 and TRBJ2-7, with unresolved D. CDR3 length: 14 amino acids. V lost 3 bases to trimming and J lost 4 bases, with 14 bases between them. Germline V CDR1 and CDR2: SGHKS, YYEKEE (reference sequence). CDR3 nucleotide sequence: TGTGCCAGCAGCTCCTTAATCGACACTTACGAGCAGTACTTC. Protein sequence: CASSSLIDTYEQYF.

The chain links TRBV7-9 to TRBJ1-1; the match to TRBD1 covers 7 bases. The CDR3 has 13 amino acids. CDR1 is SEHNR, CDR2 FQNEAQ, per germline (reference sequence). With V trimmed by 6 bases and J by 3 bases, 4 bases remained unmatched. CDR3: CASRQGTDTEAFF. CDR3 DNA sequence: TGTGCCAGCAGACAGGGGACTGACACTGAAGCTTTCTTT.

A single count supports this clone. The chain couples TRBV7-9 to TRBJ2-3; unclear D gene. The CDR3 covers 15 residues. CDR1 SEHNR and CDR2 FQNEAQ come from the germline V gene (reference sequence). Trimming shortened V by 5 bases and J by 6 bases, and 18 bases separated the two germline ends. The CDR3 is CASSPIVDLSDTQYF. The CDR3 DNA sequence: TGTGCCAGCAGCCCAATCGTTGACCTTAGCGATACGCAGTATTTT.

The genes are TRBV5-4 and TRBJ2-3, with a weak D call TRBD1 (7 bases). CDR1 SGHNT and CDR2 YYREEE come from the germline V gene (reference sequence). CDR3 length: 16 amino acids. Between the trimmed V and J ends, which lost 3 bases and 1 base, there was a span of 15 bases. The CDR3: CASSSRRGTGTDTQYF. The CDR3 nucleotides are TGTGCCAGCAGCTCGCGGCGCGGGACAGGCACAGATACGCAGTATTTT.

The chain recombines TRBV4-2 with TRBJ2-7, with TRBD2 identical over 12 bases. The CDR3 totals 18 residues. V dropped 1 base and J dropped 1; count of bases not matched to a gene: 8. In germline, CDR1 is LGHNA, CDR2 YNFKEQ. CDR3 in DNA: TGTGCCAGCAGCCAAGCGACCACCGGACTAGCGGGGTCCTACGAGCAGTACTTC. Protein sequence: CASSQATTGLAGSYEQYF.

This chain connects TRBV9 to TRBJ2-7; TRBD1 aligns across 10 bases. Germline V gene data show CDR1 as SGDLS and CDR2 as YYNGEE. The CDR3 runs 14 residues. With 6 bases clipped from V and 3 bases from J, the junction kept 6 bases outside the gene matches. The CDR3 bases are TGTGCCAGCACCCCAGGGACAGGGGACTACGAGCAGTACTTC. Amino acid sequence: CASTPGTGDYEQYF.

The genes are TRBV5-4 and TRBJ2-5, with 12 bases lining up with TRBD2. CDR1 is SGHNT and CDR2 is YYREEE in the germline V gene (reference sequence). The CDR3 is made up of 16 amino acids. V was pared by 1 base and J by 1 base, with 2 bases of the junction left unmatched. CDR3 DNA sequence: TGTGCCAGCAGCTTGATGACTAGCGGGGGCCAAGAGACCCAGTACTTC. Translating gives CASSLMTSGGQETQYF.

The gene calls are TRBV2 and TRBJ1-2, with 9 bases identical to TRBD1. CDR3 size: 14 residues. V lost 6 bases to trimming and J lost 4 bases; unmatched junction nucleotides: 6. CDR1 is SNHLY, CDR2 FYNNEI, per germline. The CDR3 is CASRMGQGLYGYTF. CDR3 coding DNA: TGTGCCAGCAGAATGGGACAGGGACTCTATGGCTACACCTTC.

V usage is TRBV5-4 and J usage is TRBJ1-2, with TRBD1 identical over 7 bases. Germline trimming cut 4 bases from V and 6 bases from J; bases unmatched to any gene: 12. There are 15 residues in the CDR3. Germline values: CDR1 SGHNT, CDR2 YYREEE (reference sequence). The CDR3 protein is CASSGSTGLANGYTF. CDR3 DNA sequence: TGTGCCAGCAGCGGATCGACAGGGCTAGCTAATGGCTACACCTTC.

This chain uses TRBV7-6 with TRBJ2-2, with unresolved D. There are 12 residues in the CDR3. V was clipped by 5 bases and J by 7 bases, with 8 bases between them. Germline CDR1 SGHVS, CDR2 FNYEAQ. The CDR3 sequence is CASSPEVGELFF. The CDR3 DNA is TGTGCCAGCAGCCCCGAGGTCGGGGAGCTGTTTTTT.

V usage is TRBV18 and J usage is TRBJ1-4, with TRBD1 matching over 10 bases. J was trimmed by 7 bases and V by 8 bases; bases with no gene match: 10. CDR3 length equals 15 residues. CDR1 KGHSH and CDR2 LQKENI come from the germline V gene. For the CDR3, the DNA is TGTGCCAGCCGGAGGGGGACAGGGGAGGCTGAAAAACTGTTTTTT. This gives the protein CASRRGTGEAEKLFF.

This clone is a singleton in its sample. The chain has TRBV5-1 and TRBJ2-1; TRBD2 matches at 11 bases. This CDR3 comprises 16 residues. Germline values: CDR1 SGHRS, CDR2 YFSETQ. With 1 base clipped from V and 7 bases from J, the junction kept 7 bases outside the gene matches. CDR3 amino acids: CASSLTGTSGGNEQFF. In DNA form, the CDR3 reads TGCGCCAGCAGCTTGACCGGGACTAGCGGCGGGAATGAGCAGTTCTTC.

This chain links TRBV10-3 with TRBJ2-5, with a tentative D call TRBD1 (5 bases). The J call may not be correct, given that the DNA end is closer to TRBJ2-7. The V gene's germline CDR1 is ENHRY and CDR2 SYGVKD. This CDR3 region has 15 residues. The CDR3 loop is CAISESKFRTREQYF. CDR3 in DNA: TGTGCCATCAGTGAGTCGAAATTCCGGACACGCGAGCAGTACTTC.